The rows below give T cell receptor beta chains drawn from one sample of a study of shared clonotypes between healthy human individuals. TCRdb's copy holds only in-frame clones and misses some; the assay was immunoSEQ multiplex PCR. This table has more than 2 million clones, less than 95% appearing once. Material: naive CD8+ T cells sorted from blood. The receptors shown here come from a man aged 18 to 35 in good health. Each CDR3 is given with its conserved first and last residue. Each record gives: J gene, clone size, D gene, V gene, CDR3 DNA, CDR3 protein. D genes are given only for firm matches. The listing skips clone size in some rows; elsewhere it reads once, few, many or a size class.

J: TRBJ2-3
size: .
D: .
V: TRBV7-6
DNA: TGTGCCAGCAGCTTGACTAGAAACGCAGATACGCAGTATTTT
CDR3: CASSLTRNADTQYF

J: TRBJ2-3
size: once
D: TRBD2
V: TRBV6-1
DNA: TGTGCCAGCAGTGACACCCGGACGGGGGGAATATCTACGCAGTATTTT
CDR3: CASSDTRTGGISTQYF

J: TRBJ2-5
size: .
D: .
V: TRBV5-1
DNA: TGCGCCAGCAGCTTGGGAGGGGTCCCCGGAGAGACCCAGTACTTC
CDR3: CASSLGGVPGETQYF

J: TRBJ1-5
size: .
D: .
V: TRBV10-3
DNA: TGTGCCGCGGGGGAGGTTCTTTATAGCAATCAGCCCCAGCATTTT
CDR3: CAAGEVLYSNQPQHF

J: TRBJ2-1
size: .
D: .
V: TRBV28
DNA: TGTGCCAGCACCGCCGACATAAGCTCCTACAATGAGCAGTTCTTC
CDR3: CASTADISSYNEQFF

J: TRBJ2-5
size: .
D: .
V: TRBV28
DNA: TGTGCCAGCAGCCCCCATGGGGAAGAGACCCAGTACTTC
CDR3: CASSPHGEETQYF

J: TRBJ1-5
size: .
D: .
V: TRBV2
DNA: TGTGCCAGCAGTGAAGAAACCAATCAGCCCCAGCATTTT
CDR3: CASSEETNQPQHF

J: TRBJ2-1
size: .
D: .
V: TRBV6-4
DNA: TGTGCCAGCAGTGACTCCATAGTCTGGCCATACAATGAGCAGTTCTTC
CDR3: CASSDSIVWPYNEQFF

J: TRBJ1-6
size: .
D: .
V: TRBV28
DNA: TGTGCCAGCAGTTTATCCAATAATTCACCCCTCCACTTT
CDR3: CASSLSNNSPLHF

J: TRBJ2-7
size: .
D: .
V: TRBV1
DNA: TGCACCAGCAGCCAAGATGGTTCCGGGACTAGTGTAGACGAGCAGTACTTC
CDR3: CTSSQDGSGTSVDEQYF

J: TRBJ2-7
size: .
D: TRBD2
V: TRBV7-2
DNA: TGTGCCAGCAGCTTTCCTAGCGGCTCCTACGAGCAGTACTTC
CDR3: CASSFPSGSYEQYF